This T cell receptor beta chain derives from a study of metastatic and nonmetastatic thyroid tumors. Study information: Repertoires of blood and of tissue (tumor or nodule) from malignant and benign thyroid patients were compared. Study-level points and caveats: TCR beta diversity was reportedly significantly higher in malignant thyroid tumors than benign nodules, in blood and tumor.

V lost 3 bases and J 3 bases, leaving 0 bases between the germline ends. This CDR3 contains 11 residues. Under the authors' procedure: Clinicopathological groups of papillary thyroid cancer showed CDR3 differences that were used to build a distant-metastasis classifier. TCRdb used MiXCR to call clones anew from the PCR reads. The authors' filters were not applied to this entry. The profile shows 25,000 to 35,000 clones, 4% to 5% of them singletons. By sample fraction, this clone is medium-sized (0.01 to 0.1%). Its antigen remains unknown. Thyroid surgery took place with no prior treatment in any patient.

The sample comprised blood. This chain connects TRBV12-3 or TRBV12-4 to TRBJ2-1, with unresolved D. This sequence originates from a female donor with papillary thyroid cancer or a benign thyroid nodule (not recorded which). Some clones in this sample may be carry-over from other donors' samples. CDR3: CASSFYNEQFF. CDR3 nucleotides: TGTGCCAGCAGTTTCTACAATGAGCAGTTCTTC.